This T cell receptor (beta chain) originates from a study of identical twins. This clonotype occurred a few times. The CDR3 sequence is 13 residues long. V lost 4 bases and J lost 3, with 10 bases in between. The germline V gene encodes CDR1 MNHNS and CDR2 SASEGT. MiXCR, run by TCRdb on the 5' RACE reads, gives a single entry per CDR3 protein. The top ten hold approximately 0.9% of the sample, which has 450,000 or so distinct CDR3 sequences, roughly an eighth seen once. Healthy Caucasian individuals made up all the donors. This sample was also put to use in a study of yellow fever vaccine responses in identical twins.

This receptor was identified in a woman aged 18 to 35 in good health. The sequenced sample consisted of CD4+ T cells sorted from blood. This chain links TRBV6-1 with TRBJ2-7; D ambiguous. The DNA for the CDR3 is TGTGCCAGCAGTGGGGCAGCGTACTACGAGCAGTACTTC. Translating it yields CASSGAAYYEQYF.